This TCR beta chain originates from a study of tissue T cells after allogeneic stem cell transplantation. By share, this clone ranks as large. Here immunoSEQ multiplex PCR was the method, and the copy in TCRdb shows in-frame clones only, minus some. Of fewer than 800 clones in the sample, under 50% were seen once. The CDR3 length is 16 residues. J was trimmed by 3 bases and V by 0 bases; bases with no gene match: 5. The V gene's germline CDR1 is SGHRS and CDR2 YFSETQ. The TCR was taken from a female patient aged 40-70 years with steroid-refractory graft-versus-host disease after an allogeneic stem cell transplant. Part of the T cells may come from the graft donor. This rearrangement joins TRBV5-1 to TRBJ2-3; 9 nucleotides match TRBD1. The specimen was duodenal tissue, collected at autopsy. CDR3 region: CASSLGQGQGTDTQYF. DNA for the CDR3: TGCGCCAGCAGCTTGGGCCAGGGACAGGGAACAGATACGCAGTATTTT. Full variable domain (rest looked up from reference TRBV5-1 and TRBJ2-3): KAGVTQTPRYLIKTRGQQVTLSCSPISGHRSVSWYQQTPGQGLQFLFEYFSETQRNKGNFPGRFSGRQFSNSRSEMNVSTLELGDSALYLCASSLGQGQGTDTQYFGPGTRLTVL.